Shown below are 21 T cell receptor beta chains from a single sample sequenced in a study of PD-1 blockade in classical Hodgkin lymphoma. Some clones are missing from TCRdb's copy, which holds only in-frame ones; the method was immunoSEQ multiplex PCR. The data show about 30,000 clones, approximately 78% seen once. The time point is: cycle 4 day 1 (C4D1), after more than five weeks of nivolumab. Each of the patients experienced relapse following autologous stem cell transplantation, and their brentuximab vedotin exposure differed. Using magnetic negative selection, the CD4+ T cells were separated out of thawed PBMCs. The material was CD4+ T cells from blood, obtained before the fourth cycle of nivolumab. The receptors stem from a human donor with classical Hodgkin lymphoma.

This clone appeared a single time. The rearrangement uses TRBV10-2 and TRBJ2-1, with D perhaps matching TRBD2 (5 bases). V was pared by 8 bases and J by 7 bases, with 12 bases between. In germline, CDR1 is WSHSY, CDR2 SAAADI. The CDR3 extends over 12 amino acids. The CDR3 DNA is TGCGCCAGCCTGGCTAGCAGGAATGAGCAGTTCTTC. Translated: CASLASRNEQFF.

On this clone: The junction departs from germline at one end; a sequencing error may be responsible. The CDR3, as DNA: TGCGCCAGCAGCTTGTTCTCCGGGCAGGGGAACTCCGGGGAGCTGTTTTTT. Translation gives CASSLFSGQGNSGELFF. The gene calls are TRBV5-1 and TRBJ2-2, with a tentative D call TRBD1 (6 bases). The CDR3 has 17 residues. Germline loops: CDR1 SGHRS, CDR2 YFSETQ.

DNA of the CDR3: TGTGCCAGCCTTAAGTATACTGAAGCTTTCTTT. Its protein is CASLKYTEAFF. V gene TRBV21-1 combines with J gene TRBJ1-1. TRBV21-1 is a recognized pseudogene. CDR3 length equals 11 residues.

This chain joins TRBV29-1 and TRBJ2-5, with 7 bases lining up with TRBD2. Germline loops: CDR1 SQVTM, CDR2 ANQGSEA. This CDR3 region has 14 residues. The CDR3 protein is CTSGVSSGQETQYF. For the CDR3, the DNA is TGCACCTCGGGAGTCTCTAGCGGACAAGAGACCCAGTACTTC.

J is TRBJ2-5 and V is TRBV5-1, with 11 bases fitting TRBD2. V lost 4 bases and J lost 5; bases outside the gene matches: 10. The CDR3 is 16 residues long. The germline V gene has CDR1 SGHRS and CDR2 YFSETQ. CDR3 sequence (DNA): TGCGCCAGCAGCCCCTTAGCGGGGGGGCCGGGGGAGACCCAGTACTTC. Its translation is CASSPLAGGPGETQYF.

This chain connects TRBV7-8 to TRBJ1-1; no reliable D call. This CDR3 is 15 amino acids long. Germline assignment: CDR1 SGHVS and CDR2 FQNEAQ. The V end lost 2 bases, the J end lost 6 bases, and 16 bases lay between the germline ends. CDR3 sequence (DNA): TGTGCCAGCAGCTTATTTGGTAGGGTGTTGTCTGAAGCTTTCTTT. Amino acids: CASSLFGRVLSEAFF.

This clone showed up just once. The chain recombines TRBV7-9 with TRBJ1-1; no reliable D call. Trimming removed 2 bases from V and 8 bases from J, with 12 bases in between. The CDR3 is 13 residues long. Germline lookup yields CDR1 SEHNR and CDR2 FQNEAQ (reference sequence). The CDR3 loop reads CASSLFTTIEAFF. CDR3 nucleotides: TGTGCCAGCAGCTTATTTACAACGATCGAAGCTTTCTTT. The variable domain in full, with the rest retrieved from reference TRBV7-9 and TRBJ1-1, is DTGVSQNPRHKITKRGQNVTFRCDPISEHNRLYWYRQTLGQGPEFLTYFQNEAQLEKSRLLSDRFSAERPKGSFSTLEIQRTEQGDSAMYLCASSLFTTIEAFFGQGTRLTVV.

This clone has more than one count but fewer than ten. V and J are TRBV5-6 and TRBJ1-6; 7 bases map to TRBD1. The CDR3 has 18 amino acids. Trimming at V came to 0 bases and at J to 0 bases, leaving 6 bases not matched to a gene. Germline loops: CDR1 SGHDT, CDR2 YYEEEE. CDR3 in amino acids: CASSLARQGSSYNSPLHF. The CDR3 nucleotides are TGTGCCAGCAGCTTGGCCCGACAGGGTAGCTCCTATAATTCACCCCTCCACTTT. The full variable domain, rest sourced from reference TRBV5-6 and TRBJ1-6, is DAGVTQSPTHLIKTRGQQVTLRCSPKSGHDTVSWYQQALGQGPQFIFQYYEEEERQRGNFPDRFSGHQFPNYSSELNVNALLLGDSALYLCASSLARQGSSYNSPLHFGNGTRLTVT.

This CDR3 is CASSSGTGPAQYF. The CDR3 DNA reads as TGTGCCAGCAGCTCCGGGACAGGGCCGGCCCAGTACTTC. The chain uses TRBV5-5 and TRBJ2-5, with 9 bases lining up with TRBD1. Germline CDR1 and CDR2: SGHKS and YYEKEE (reference sequence). The V and J ends lost 3 bases and 9 bases, in that order; junction bases with no gene match: 6. CDR3 size: 13 residues.

In DNA form, the CDR3 reads TGTGCCAGCACCCAGACAGGGCTTGGCTATGGCTACACCTTC. Its protein product is CASTQTGLGYGYTF. V is TRBV7-9 and J is TRBJ1-2; the match to TRBD1 covers 7 bases. V gave up 7 bases and J gave up 4 bases; unmatched junction bases: 9. Germline V gene lookup returns CDR1 SEHNR and CDR2 FQNEAQ (reference sequence). This CDR3 comprises 14 residues.

This clone is categorized as medium-sized. CDR3: CASSAAGYYEQYF. The CDR3 region has the DNA TGCGCCAGCAGCGCCGCAGGCTACTACGAGCAGTACTTC. The V call is TRBV5-1, the J call TRBJ2-7; D is ambiguous. Germline loops: CDR1 SGHRS, CDR2 YFSETQ. V dropped 4 bases and J dropped 3 bases, with 11 bases sitting between them. The CDR3 runs to 13 residues.

The V gene is TRBV5-1, the J gene TRBJ1-4; D not certain. Trimming shortened V by 2 bases and J by 0 bases, and 8 bases separated the two germline ends. The CDR3 extends over 15 amino acids. Germline V gene lookup returns CDR1 SGHRS and CDR2 YFSETQ. The CDR3 loop reads CASSFQIATNEKLFF. For the CDR3, the DNA is TGCGCCAGCAGCTTCCAAATTGCAACTAATGAAAAACTGTTTTTT. The full variable domain, completed using reference TRBV5-1 and TRBJ1-4, is KAGVTQTPRYLIKTRGQQVTLSCSPISGHRSVSWYQQTPGQGLQFLFEYFSETQRNKGNFPGRFSGRQFSNSRSEMNVSTLELGDSALYLCASSFQIATNEKLFFGSGTQLSVL.

This chain joins TRBV28 and TRBJ2-7, with a tentative D call TRBD2 (6 bases). V was cut by 8 bases and J by 1 base, with 12 bases left in between. The germline V gene has CDR1 MDHEN and CDR2 SYDVKM. CDR3 length: 13 residues. For the CDR3, the DNA is TGTGCCAGCCTAAGACTAGATTCCTACGAGCAGTACTTC. Its protein product is CASLRLDSYEQYF.

The rearrangement links TRBV5-1 to TRBJ1-2, with D uncertain. CDR3 length: 13 amino acids. V dropped 4 bases and J dropped 4 bases, with 11 bases sitting between them. CDR1 and CDR2 from the germline V gene are SGHRS and YFSETQ. CDR3 nucleotide sequence: TGCGCCAGCAGCGGGAGCATCGGCTATGGCTACACCTTC. It yields the protein CASSGSIGYGYTF. The variable domain in full, with the rest retrieved from reference TRBV5-1 and TRBJ1-2, is KAGVTQTPRYLIKTRGQQVTLSCSPISGHRSVSWYQQTPGQGLQFLFEYFSETQRNKGNFPGRFSGRQFSNSRSEMNVSTLELGDSALYLCASSGSIGYGYTFGSGTRLTVV.

This clone was found once. The chain combines TRBV5-1 with TRBJ1-4, with unresolved D. The CDR3 covers 16 residues. Trimming shortened V by 0 bases and J by 7 bases, and 16 bases separated the two germline ends. CDR1 and CDR2 from the germline V gene are SGHRS and YFSETQ. CDR3 amino acids: CASSLVVGGAGEKLFF. The CDR3 nucleotides read TGCGCCAGCAGCTTGGTGGTGGGAGGCGCTGGTGAAAAACTGTTTTTT.

CDR3 nucleotides: TGTGCCAGCAGTGAAGCGCGACCGACGGATCAGCCCCAGCATTTT. This gives the protein CASSEARPTDQPQHF. The chain employs TRBV2 and TRBJ1-5; D not certain. The CDR3 covers 15 residues. Trimming took off 0 bases at V and 5 bases at J, with 11 bases between the two ends. Germline V gene sequence: CDR1 SNHLY, CDR2 FYNNEI. Looking up the rest from reference TRBV2 and TRBJ1-5 gives the full variable domain: EPEVTQTPSHQVTQMGQEVILRCVPISNHLYFYWYRQILGQKVEFLVSFYNNEISEKSEIFDDQFSVERPDGSNFTLKIRSTKLEDSAMYFCASSEARPTDQPQHFGDGTRLSIL.

This chain links TRBV5-1 with TRBJ1-5; D call uncertain. The V gene's germline CDR1 is SGHRS and CDR2 YFSETQ. CDR3 length: 17 residues. V was clipped by 4 bases and J by 2 bases, with 19 bases between them. The CDR3 coding sequence is TGCGCCAGCAGCATTGGAGGTGGGTCACCGGGCAATCAGCCCCAGCATTTT. This sequence encodes CASSIGGGSPGNQPQHF.

This clone was detected once. The V call is TRBV4-2, the J call TRBJ2-7, with 7 bases aligning to TRBD2. The CDR3 totals 15 residues. After removal of 4 bases from V and 0 bases from J, the junction contained 6 bases not matched to a gene. Germline V gene sequence: CDR1 LGHNA, CDR2 YNFKEQ. The CDR3 bases are TGTGCCAGCAGCCTCTACCGGGACTACTCCTACGAGCAGTACTTC. Protein product: CASSLYRDYSYEQYF.

The chain carries TRBV28 and TRBJ1-6; possible D gene TRBD1, 5 bases. Germline V CDR1 and CDR2: MDHEN, SYDVKM. The CDR3 contains 14 residues. Trimming left V 6 bases short and J 10 bases short, with 16 bases between. This CDR3 reads CASRPGGGRSPLHF. In DNA, the CDR3 is TGTGCCAGCAGGCCCGGGGGGGGGAGGTCACCCCTCCACTTT.

V and J are TRBV6-5 and TRBJ2-7; 8 bases match TRBD1. The germline gives CDR1 MNHEY, CDR2 SVGAGI. V was clipped by 0 bases and J by 3 bases; unmatched bases: 4. The CDR3 consists of 15 residues. CDR3 DNA: TGTGCCAGCAGTTACTCAGGACAGGGAGTCTACGAGCAGTACTTC. Translation gives CASSYSGQGVYEQYF.

This clone has only a few counts. The chain links TRBV18 to TRBJ2-3, with 9 bases lining up with TRBD1. Germline assignment: CDR1 KGHSH and CDR2 LQKENI. The CDR3 length is 16 residues. V shed 2 bases, J shed 3 bases, and the junction held 6 bases outside the gene matches. CDR3 sequence: CASSPGGTGFTDTQYF. CDR3 nucleotide sequence: TGTGCCAGCTCACCAGGCGGGACAGGGTTTACAGATACGCAGTATTTT.